This TCR beta chain appears in the sequencing data of a study of T cell responses to AZD1222 COVID-19 vaccine. Germline V gene data show CDR1 as LGHDT and CDR2 as YNNKEL (reference sequence). The CDR3 spans 14 residues. V was clipped by 5 bases and J by 3 bases; unmatched bases: 4. Generated by immunoSEQ multiplex PCR, the TCRdb table keeps only in-frame clones and is missing some. The sample carries 70,000 to 90,000 clones, more than 70% recorded once. The TCR comes from an adult in good health. V and J are TRBV3-1 (or the pseudogene TRBV3-2) and TRBJ2-3, with 8 bases identical to TRBD2. The sample was peripheral blood, taken on day 0 of AZD1222 vaccination. CDR3 coding DNA: TGTGCCAGCAGCGTTAGCGGGGCGACAGATACGCAGTATTTT. This translates into CASSVSGATDTQYF.